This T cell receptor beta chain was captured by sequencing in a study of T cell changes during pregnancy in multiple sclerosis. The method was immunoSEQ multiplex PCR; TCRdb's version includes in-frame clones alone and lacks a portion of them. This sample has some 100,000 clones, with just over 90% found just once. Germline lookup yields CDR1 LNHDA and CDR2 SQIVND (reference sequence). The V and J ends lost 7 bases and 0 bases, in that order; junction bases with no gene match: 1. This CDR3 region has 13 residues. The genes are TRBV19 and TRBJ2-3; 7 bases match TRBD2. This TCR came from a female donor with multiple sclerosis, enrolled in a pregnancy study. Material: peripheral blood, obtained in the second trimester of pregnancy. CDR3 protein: CASTGGSTDTQYF. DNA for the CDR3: TGTGCCAGTACCGGGGGGAGCACAGATACGCAGTATTTT.